This is a list of T cell receptor beta chains from one sample in a study of cytomegalovirus exposure and HLA in healthy donors. Assay: immunoSEQ multiplex PCR; the TCRdb copy retains only in-frame clones and omits some. The sample lists roughly 70,000 clones; about 85% were seen once. The sequencing input was PBMCs. These receptors originate from a man aged 30 to 45 in good health and CMV-seronegative. The CDR3 runs from the conserved cysteine through the conserved F or W. Each record gives: D gene, J gene, clone size, V gene, CDR3 length, CDR3 DNA, CDR3 protein. A D gene is named only where the DNA matches it firmly. Clone size is given for some rows only: seen once, a few or many times, or a class if the clone is expanded.

D: .; J: TRBJ1-1; size: .; V: TRBV7-3; length: 13; DNA: TGTGCCAGCAGCTTACAGGGTAGGGGTGAAGCTTTCTTT; CDR3: CASSLQGRGEAFF
D: .; J: TRBJ1-2; size: .; V: TRBV5-1; length: 16; DNA: TGCGCCAGCAGCTCCACCCTCGGGGAGAGCTCTTATGGCTACACCTTC; CDR3: CASSSTLGESSYGYTF
D: TRBD2; J: TRBJ2-3; size: .; V: TRBV4-2; length: 17; DNA: TGTGCCAGCAGCCAAGAGGGAACTAGCGGGAGCCGGGATACGCAGTATTTT; CDR3: CASSQEGTSGSRDTQYF
D: .; J: TRBJ2-2; size: .; V: TRBV4-3; length: 18; DNA: TGCGCCAGCAGCCAAGAAGGGTCTCGAAGGTTCGGGAACGGGGAGCTGTTTTTT; CDR3: CASSQEGSRRFGNGELFF
D: .; J: TRBJ2-3; size: .; V: TRBV10-3; length: 14; DNA: TGTGCCATCAGTGAGGCGGGATGGGGCGATACGCAGTATTTT; CDR3: CAISEAGWGDTQYF
D: .; J: TRBJ1-4; size: few; V: TRBV19; length: 14; DNA: TGTGCCAGTAGTATCCGGCGGACTAATGAAAAACTGTTTTTT; CDR3: CASSIRRTNEKLFF
D: TRBD1; J: TRBJ2-5; size: .; V: TRBV28; length: 14; DNA: TGTGCCAGCAGTTTAGGACAGGTGATAGAGACCCAGTACTTC; CDR3: CASSLGQVIETQYF
D: .; J: TRBJ1-5; size: .; V: TRBV27; length: 15; DNA: TGTGCCAGCAGCTCCGGAGGATTTGGCAATCAGCCCCAGCATTTT; CDR3: CASSSGGFGNQPQHF
D: TRBD1; J: TRBJ2-5; size: .; V: TRBV6-5; length: 16; DNA: TGTGCCAGCAGTTACTTTTTGACAGGGCTGAGAGAGACCCAGTACTTC; CDR3: CASSYFLTGLRETQYF
D: .; J: TRBJ2-3; size: .; V: TRBV28; length: 15; DNA: TGTGCCAGCAGTCCCCGGGGGAGTGGCACAGATACGCAGTATTTT; CDR3: CASSPRGSGTDTQYF